This T cell receptor (beta chain) was identified during a study of T-cell reconstitution after alpha-beta-depleted transplantation in children. During its preparation, the TCRbeta library received unique molecular identifiers. TCRdb itself ran the PCR reads through MiXCR, one entry per CDR3 protein. Of about 180,000 distinct CDR3 sequences listed, roughly 11% are singletons. V was pared by 4 bases and J by 1 base, with 14 bases between. The CDR3 is made up of 15 amino acids. The germline gives CDR1 MDHEN, CDR2 SYDVKM. Study findings and constraints: Roughly two months post-transplant, alpha-beta T cells reportedly originated from several hundred graft clones that had expanded.

This clonotype was seen repeatedly, ten times or more. Its antigen is as yet unknown. This TCR came from a boy aged 2 to 10 with acute myeloid leukemia, due to receive a stem cell transplant. Here the sequenced sample was PBMCs, taken before TCRalphabeta/CD19-depleted stem cell transplant. The V and J genes are TRBV28 and TRBJ2-7; TRBD1 or TRBD2 may be the D gene (5 bases each). CDR3 in DNA: TGTGCCAGCAGTTGGGACCCCAACGCTTCCTACGAGCAGTACTTC. It yields the protein CASSWDPNASYEQYF.